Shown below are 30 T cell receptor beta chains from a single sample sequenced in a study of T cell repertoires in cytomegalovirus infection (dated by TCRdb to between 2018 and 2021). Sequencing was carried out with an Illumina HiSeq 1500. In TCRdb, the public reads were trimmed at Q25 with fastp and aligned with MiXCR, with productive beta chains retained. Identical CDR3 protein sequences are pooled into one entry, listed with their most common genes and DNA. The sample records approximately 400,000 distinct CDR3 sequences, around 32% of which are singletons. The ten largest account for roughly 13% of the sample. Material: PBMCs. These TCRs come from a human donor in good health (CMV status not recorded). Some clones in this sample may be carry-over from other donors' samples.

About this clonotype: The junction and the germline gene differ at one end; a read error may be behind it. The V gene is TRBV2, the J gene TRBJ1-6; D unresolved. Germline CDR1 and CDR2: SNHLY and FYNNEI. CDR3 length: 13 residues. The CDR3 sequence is CARSDFGGSPLHF. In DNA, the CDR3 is TGTGCCAGAAGTGACTTCGGTGGTTCACCCCTCCACTTT.

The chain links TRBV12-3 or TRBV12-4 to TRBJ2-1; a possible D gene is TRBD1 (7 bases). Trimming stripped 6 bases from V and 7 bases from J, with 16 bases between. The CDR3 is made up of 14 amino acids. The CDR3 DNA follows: TGTGCCAGCAGCCCAGGGGGGCCTAAGAATGAGCAGTTCTTC. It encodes CASSPGGPKNEQFF.

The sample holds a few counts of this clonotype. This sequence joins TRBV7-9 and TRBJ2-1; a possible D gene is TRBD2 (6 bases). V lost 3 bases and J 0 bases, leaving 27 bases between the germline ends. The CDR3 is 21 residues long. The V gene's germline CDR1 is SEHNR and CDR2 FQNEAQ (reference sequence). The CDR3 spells CASSFPPGGGGNYPSYNEQFF. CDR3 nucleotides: TGTGCCAGCAGCTTTCCCCCCGGGGGTGGAGGGAACTATCCCTCCTACAATGAGCAGTTCTTC.

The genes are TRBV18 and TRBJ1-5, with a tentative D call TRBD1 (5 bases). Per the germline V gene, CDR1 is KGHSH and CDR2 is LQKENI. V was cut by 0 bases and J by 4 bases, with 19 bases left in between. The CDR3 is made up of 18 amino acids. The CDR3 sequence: CASSPPGGRQFGNQPQHF. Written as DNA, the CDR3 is TGTGCCAGCTCACCACCGGGGGGGAGACAGTTCGGAAATCAGCCCCAGCATTTT.

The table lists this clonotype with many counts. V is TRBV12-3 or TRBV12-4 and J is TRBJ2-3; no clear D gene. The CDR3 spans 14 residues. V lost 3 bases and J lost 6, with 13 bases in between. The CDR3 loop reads CASSFDGETDTQYF. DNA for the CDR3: TGTGCCAGCAGTTTTGACGGTGAAACCGATACGCAGTATTTT.

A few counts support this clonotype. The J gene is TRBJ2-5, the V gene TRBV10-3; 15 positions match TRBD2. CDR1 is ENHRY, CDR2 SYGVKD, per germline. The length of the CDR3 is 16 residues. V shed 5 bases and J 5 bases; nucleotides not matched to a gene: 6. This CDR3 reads CAISMGLAGGGETQYF. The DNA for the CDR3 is TGTGCCATCAGTATGGGACTAGCGGGGGGTGGCGAGACCCAGTACTTC.

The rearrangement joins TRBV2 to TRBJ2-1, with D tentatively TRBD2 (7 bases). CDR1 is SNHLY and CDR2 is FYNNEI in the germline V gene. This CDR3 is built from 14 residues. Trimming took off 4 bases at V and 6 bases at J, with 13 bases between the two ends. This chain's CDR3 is CASSGGGRFNEQFF. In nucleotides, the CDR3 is TGTGCCAGCAGTGGGGGGGGCAGGTTCAATGAGCAGTTCTTC.

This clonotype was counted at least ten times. CDR3 protein: CASSDGRGQETQYF. The CDR3 DNA follows: TGTGCCAGCAGTGACGGCAGGGGGCAAGAGACCCAGTACTTC. This chain connects TRBV6-1 to TRBJ2-5; 7 nucleotides match TRBD1. V shed 3 bases and J 2 bases; nucleotides not matched to a gene: 3. Germline V gives CDR1 MNHNS, CDR2 SASEGT. The CDR3 sequence is 14 residues long.

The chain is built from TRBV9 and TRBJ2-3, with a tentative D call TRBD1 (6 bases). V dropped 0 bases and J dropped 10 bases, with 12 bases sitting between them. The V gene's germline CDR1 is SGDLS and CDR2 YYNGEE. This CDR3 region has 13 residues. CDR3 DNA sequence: TGTGCCAGCAGCGTAGGTGGAGAGGGGGCGCAGTATTTT. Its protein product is CASSVGGEGAQYF.

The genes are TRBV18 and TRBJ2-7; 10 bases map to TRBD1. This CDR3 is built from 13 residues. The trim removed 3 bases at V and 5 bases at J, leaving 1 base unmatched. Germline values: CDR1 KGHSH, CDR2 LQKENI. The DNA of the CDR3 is TGTGCCAGCTCACCGGGACAGGGGAACGAGCAGTACTTC. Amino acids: CASSPGQGNEQYF. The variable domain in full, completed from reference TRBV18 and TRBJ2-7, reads NAGVMQNPRHLVRRRGQEARLRCSPMKGHSHVYWYRQLPEEGLKFMVYLQKENIIDESGMPKERFSAEFPKEGPSILRIQQVVRGDSAAYFCASSPGQGNEQYFGPGTRLTVT.

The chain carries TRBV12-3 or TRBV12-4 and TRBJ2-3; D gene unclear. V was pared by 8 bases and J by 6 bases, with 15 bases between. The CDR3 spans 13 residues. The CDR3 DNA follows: TGTGCCAGCTCTCCGCCCTACGGGGATACGCAGTATTTT. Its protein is CASSPPYGDTQYF.

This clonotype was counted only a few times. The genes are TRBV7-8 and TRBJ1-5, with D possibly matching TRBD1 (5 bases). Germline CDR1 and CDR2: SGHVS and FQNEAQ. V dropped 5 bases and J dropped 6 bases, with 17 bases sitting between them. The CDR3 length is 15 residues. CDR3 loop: CASSSPPGLGQPQHF. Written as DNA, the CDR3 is TGTGCCAGCAGCAGCCCCCCGGGGCTCGGTCAGCCCCAGCATTTT.

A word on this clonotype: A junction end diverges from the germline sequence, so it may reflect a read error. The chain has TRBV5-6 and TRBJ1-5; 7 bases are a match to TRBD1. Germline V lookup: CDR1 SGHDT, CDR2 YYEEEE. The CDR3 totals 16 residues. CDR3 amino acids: CASSLGGGLSNQPQHF. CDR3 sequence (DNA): TGTGCCAGCAGCTTGGGAGGGGGCCTGAGCAATCAGCCCCAACATTTT. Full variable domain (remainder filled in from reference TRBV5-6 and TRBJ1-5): DAGVTQSPTHLIKTRGQQVTLRCSPKSGHDTVSWYQQALGQGPQFIFQYYEEEERQRGNFPDRFSGHQFPNYSSELNVNALLLGDSALYLCASSLGGGLSNQPQHFGDGTRLSIL.

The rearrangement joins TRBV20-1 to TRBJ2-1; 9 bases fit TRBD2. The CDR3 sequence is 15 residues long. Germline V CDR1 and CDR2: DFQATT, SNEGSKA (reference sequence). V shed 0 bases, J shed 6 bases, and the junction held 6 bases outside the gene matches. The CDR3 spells CSARDNKRGANEQFF. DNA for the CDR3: TGCAGTGCTAGAGATAATAAGCGGGGGGCCAATGAGCAGTTCTTC.

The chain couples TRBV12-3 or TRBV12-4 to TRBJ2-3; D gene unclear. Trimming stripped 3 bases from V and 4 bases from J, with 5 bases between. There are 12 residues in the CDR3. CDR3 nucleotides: TGTGCCAGCAGTTTCGTGCCAGATACGCAGTATTTT. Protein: CASSFVPDTQYF.

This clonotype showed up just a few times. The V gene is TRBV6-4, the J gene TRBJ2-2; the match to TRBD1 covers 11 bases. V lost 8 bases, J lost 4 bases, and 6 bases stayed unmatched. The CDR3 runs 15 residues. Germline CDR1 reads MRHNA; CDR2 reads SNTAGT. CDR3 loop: CASSKDRGRTGELFF. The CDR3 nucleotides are TGTGCCAGCTCGAAGGACAGGGGGCGCACCGGGGAGCTGTTTTTT.

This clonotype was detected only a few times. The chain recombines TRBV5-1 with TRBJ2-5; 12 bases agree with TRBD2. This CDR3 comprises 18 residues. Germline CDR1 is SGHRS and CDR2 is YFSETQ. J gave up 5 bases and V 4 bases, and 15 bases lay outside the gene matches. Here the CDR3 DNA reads TGCGCCAGCAGCCCCCCAGGGCTAGCGGGGGGGCGAGAGGAGACCCAGTACTTC. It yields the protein CASSPPGLAGGREETQYF.

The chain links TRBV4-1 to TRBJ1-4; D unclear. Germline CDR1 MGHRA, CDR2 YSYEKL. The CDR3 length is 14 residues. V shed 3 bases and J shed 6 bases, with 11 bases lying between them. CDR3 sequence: CASSQWVWDEKLFF. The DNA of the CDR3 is TGCGCCAGCAGCCAGTGGGTCTGGGATGAAAAACTGTTTTTT.

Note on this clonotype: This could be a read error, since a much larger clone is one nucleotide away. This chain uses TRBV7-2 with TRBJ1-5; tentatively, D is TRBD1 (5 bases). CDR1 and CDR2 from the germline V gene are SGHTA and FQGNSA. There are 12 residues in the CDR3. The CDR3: CASSGDVQPQQF. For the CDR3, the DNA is TGTGCCAGCAGCGGGGACGTTCAGCCCCAGCAGTTT.

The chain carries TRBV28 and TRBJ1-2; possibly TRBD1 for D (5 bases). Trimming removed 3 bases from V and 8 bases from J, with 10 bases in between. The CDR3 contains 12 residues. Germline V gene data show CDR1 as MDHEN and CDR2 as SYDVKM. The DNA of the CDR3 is TGTGCCAGCAGTTTGGGCAGGGAAGGCTACACCTTC. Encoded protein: CASSLGREGYTF.

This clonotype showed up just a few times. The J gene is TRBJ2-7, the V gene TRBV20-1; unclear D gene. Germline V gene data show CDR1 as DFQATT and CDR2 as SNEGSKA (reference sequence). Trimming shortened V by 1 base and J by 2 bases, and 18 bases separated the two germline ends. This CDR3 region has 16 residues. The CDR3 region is CSARGTRQYGPYEQYF. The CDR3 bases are TGCAGTGCTAGAGGAACCAGACAATATGGACCCTACGAGCAGTACTTC.

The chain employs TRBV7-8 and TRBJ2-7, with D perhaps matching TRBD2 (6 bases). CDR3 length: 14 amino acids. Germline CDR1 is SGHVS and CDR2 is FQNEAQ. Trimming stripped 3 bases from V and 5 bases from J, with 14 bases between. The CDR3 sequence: CASSFRGSYNEQYF. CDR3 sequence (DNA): TGTGCCAGCAGCTTCCGGGGGAGTTACAACGAGCAGTACTTC.

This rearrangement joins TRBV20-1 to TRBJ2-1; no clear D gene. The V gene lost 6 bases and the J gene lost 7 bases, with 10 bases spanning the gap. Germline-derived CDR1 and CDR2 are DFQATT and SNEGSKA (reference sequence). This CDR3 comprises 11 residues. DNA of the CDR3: TGCAGTGCCGCCATAGAAAATGAGCAGTTCTTC. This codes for CSAAIENEQFF.

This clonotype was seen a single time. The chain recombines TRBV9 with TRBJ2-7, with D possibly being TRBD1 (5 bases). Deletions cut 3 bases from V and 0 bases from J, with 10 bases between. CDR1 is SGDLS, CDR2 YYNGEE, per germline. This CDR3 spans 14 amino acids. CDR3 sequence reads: CASSALQASYEQYF. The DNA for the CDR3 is TGTGCCAGCAGCGCCTTACAGGCCTCCTACGAGCAGTACTTC.

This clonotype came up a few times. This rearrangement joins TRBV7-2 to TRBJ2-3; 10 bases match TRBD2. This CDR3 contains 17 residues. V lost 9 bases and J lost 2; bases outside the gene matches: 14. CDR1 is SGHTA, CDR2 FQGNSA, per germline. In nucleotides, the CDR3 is TGTGCCAGAAGAGAACTAGCGGGGTCCCTTAACACAGATACGCAGTATTTT. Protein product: CARRELAGSLNTDTQYF.

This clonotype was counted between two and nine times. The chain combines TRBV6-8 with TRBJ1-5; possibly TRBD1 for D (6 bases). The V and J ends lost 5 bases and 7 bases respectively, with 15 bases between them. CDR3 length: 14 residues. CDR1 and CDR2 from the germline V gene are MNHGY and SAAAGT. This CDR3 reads CASSPGGGRQPQHF. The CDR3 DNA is TGTGCCAGCAGTCCCGGCGGGGGGCGACAGCCCCAGCATTTT.

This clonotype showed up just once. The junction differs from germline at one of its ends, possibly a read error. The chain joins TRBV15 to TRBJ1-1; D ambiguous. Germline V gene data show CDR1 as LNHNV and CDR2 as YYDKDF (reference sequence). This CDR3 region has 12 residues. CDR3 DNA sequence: TGTGCCACCAGCAGAACTCAGTCTGAAGCGTTCTTT. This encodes CATSRTQSEAFF.

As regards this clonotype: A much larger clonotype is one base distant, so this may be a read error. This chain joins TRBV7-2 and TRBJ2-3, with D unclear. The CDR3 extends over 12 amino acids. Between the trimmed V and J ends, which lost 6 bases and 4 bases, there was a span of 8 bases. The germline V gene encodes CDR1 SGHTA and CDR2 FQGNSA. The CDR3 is CASSAPPDTQYF. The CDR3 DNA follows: TGTGCCAGCAGTGCCCCCCCAGATACGCAGTATTTT. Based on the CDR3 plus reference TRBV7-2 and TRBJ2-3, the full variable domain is GAGVSQSPSNKVTEKGKDVELRCDPISGHTALYWYRQSLGQGLEFLIYFQGNSAPDKSGLPSDRFSAERTGGSVSTLTIQRTQQEDSAVYLCASSAPPDTQYFGPGTRLTVL.

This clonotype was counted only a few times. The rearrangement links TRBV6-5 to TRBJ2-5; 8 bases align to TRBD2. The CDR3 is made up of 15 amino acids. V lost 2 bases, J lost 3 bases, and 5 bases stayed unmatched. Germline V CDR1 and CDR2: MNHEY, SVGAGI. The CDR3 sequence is CASSYGFSGEETQYF. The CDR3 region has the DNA TGTGCCAGCAGTTACGGGTTTAGCGGGGAAGAGACCCAGTACTTC.

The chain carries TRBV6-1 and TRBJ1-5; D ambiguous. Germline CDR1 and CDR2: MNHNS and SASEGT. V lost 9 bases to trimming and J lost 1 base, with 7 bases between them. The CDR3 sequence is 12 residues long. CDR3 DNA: TGTGCCAGTTTGGACAGCAATCAGCCCCAGCATTTT. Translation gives CASLDSNQPQHF.